This entry is about one T cell receptor (beta chain). The antigen is unknown. Trimming at V came to 5 bases and at J to 4 bases, leaving 4 bases not matched to a gene. Germline assignment: CDR1 SGHTA and CDR2 FQGTGA. The length of the CDR3 is 14 residues. Primers included in the PCR were 60 Vbeta and 13 Jbeta primers. Clones were read by immunoSEQ multiplex PCR, and TCRdb kept only the in-frame ones, dropping some. The table has 150,000 to 200,000 clones, almost 80% seen once; the top ten hold about 0.93%. The source of the sample is a study of cytomegalovirus exposure and HLA in healthy donors. General study points: Under in vitro conditions, three CMV-associated chains were confirmed as specific for CMV antigens. In most subjects, TCR beta sequences reportedly gave accurate predictions of HLA-A and HLA-B alleles.

Though nominally healthy at sampling, donors likely had unrecorded immune exposures. The chain joins TRBV7-3 to TRBJ2-1; 8 bases map to TRBD2. Specimen: PBMCs. The origin of this receptor is a woman aged 45-65 years in good health and CMV-seropositive. This CDR3 reads CASSLAGAYNEQFF. The CDR3 coding sequence is TGTGCCAGCAGCCTAGCGGGTGCTTACAATGAGCAGTTCTTC.